The 20 T cell receptor beta chains listed next were all sequenced from one sample in a study of CD8 T cells in ankylosing spondylitis. Antigens of these TCRs are unknown. TCRdb re-called the 5' RACE reads with MiXCR, one entry per CDR3 protein. The sample yields about 840,000 distinct CDR3 sequences, 10% to 15% seen once. Study results and caveats: Seemingly distinctive of ankylosing spondylitis blood was a TCR beta motif formed by eight highly homologous variants.

Sequenced material: blood, either unsorted or a sorted T cell fraction (not recorded which). Receptors originate from a male donor with ankylosing spondylitis.

The chain links TRBV4-3 to TRBJ1-2; perhaps TRBD1 as D (6 bases). This CDR3 has 15 amino acids. The germline V gene has CDR1 LGHNA and CDR2 YSLEER. Deletions cut 0 bases from V and 3 bases from J, with 11 bases between. CDR3 DNA sequence: TGCGCCAGCAGCCAAGATGCAGGGGCGGACTATGGCTACACCTTC. Its translation: CASSQDAGADYGYTF.

The CDR3 coding sequence is TGTGCCAGCAGCTATGTTGGACAGGGAGAGACCCAGTACTTC. It specifies CASSYVGQGETQYF. The chain carries TRBV7-9 and TRBJ2-5; 8 bases match TRBD1. J lost 4 bases, V lost 4 bases, and 5 bases had no gene match. Germline assignment: CDR1 SEHNR and CDR2 FQNEAQ (reference sequence). The CDR3 contains 14 residues.

The table lists this clonotype with many counts. This chain uses TRBV10-3 with TRBJ1-3; no clear D gene. This CDR3 is 11 amino acids long. V was trimmed by 4 bases and J by 5 bases, leaving 3 bases between them. Germline CDR1 is ENHRY and CDR2 is SYGVKD. CDR3 sequence (DNA): TGTGCCATCAGTGGGAGAAACACCATATATTTT. Translating it yields CAISGRNTIYF.

The gene calls are TRBV18 and TRBJ2-7; TRBD2 matches at 8 bases. V lost 0 bases, J lost 3 bases, and 1 base stayed unmatched. Looked up from germline, CDR1 is KGHSH and CDR2 is LQKENI. This CDR3 contains 14 residues. The CDR3: CASSPPSGVYEQYF. For the CDR3, the DNA is TGTGCCAGCTCACCACCTAGCGGGGTCTACGAGCAGTACTTC.

In this sample, this clonotype turned up many times. The chain uses TRBV12-3 or TRBV12-4 and TRBJ2-3; D tentatively reads TRBD1 or TRBD2 (7 bases each). The CDR3 runs 16 residues. V was clipped by 6 bases and J by 2 bases, with 18 bases between them. CDR3 DNA: TGTGCCAGCAGCAAGCAGGGGGGGCTTATCACAGATACGCAGTATTTT. It translates to CASSKQGGLITDTQYF.

Notes on this clonotype: A much larger clone lies a single base off, so this may be a read error. The chain recombines TRBV11-1 with TRBJ2-3, with D maybe TRBD1 (6 bases). CDR1 and CDR2 from the germline V gene are SGHAT and FQDESV (reference sequence). This CDR3 spans 14 amino acids. In DNA, the CDR3 is TGTGCCAGCAGACGGGACACCCCCACAGATCCGCAGTATTTT. As protein: CASRRDTPTDPQYF.

A few counts support this clonotype. J is TRBJ2-7 and V is TRBV20-1; D is unclear. V dropped 3 bases and J dropped 1 base, with 13 bases sitting between them. The CDR3 contains 14 residues. Per germline, CDR1 DFQATT and CDR2 SNEGSKA (reference sequence). CDR3 in DNA: TGCAGTGCTAGGAGGCCCACTGGATCCTACGAGCAGTACTTC. Encoded protein: CSARRPTGSYEQYF.

This rearrangement joins TRBV7-2 to TRBJ1-5, with a weak D call TRBD1 (6 bases). The CDR3 has 16 residues. CDR1 is SGHTA, CDR2 FQGNSA, per germline. Between the trimmed V and J ends, which lost 1 base and 6 bases, there was a span of 16 bases. Written as DNA, the CDR3 is TGTGCCAGCAGCTTAGTGGGGGCAGGGGCTAGTCAGCCCCAGCATTTT. Protein sequence: CASSLVGAGASQPQHF.

There are many counts of this clonotype. The chain couples TRBV29-1 to TRBJ2-3; D is ambiguous. The CDR3 has 13 amino acids. Germline V CDR1 and CDR2: SQVTM, ANQGSEA. V was trimmed by 2 bases and J by 4 bases, leaving 10 bases between them. CDR3 protein: CSVEPTVSDTQYF. The CDR3 coding sequence is TGCAGCGTTGAACCTACAGTTTCAGATACGCAGTATTTT.

This clonotype was found a few times. The CDR3 sequence: CASRTRTGQETQYF. CDR3 nucleotide sequence: TGTGCCAGCAGGACTAGGACAGGCCAAGAGACCCAGTACTTC. The V and J genes are TRBV6-1 and TRBJ2-5; D may be TRBD1 (7 bases). The CDR3 length is 14 residues. Trimming left V 6 bases short and J 1 base short, with 12 bases between. Germline V gene lookup returns CDR1 MNHNS and CDR2 SASEGT.

Only a few counts were recorded for this clonotype. The V and J genes are TRBV6-2 or TRBV6-3 and TRBJ2-1; 7 bases map to TRBD2. CDR1 MNHEY and CDR2 SVGEGT come from the germline V gene. J gave up 5 bases and V 5 bases, and 15 bases lay outside the gene matches. The CDR3 totals 17 residues. CDR3 in DNA: TGTGCCAGCAGTCCGGCGGGGTGGGGGAGGGGTCACAATGAGCAGTTCTTC. Translated: CASSPAGWGRGHNEQFF.

The CDR3: CASSQDWGYNEQFF. CDR3 in DNA: TGCGCCAGCAGCCAAGATTGGGGCTACAATGAGCAGTTCTTC. This chain joins TRBV4-3 and TRBJ2-1, with unresolved D. The CDR3 runs 14 residues. Trimming left V 0 bases short and J 3 bases short, with 6 bases between. Germline assignment: CDR1 LGHNA and CDR2 YSLEER.

In this sample, this clonotype turned up many times. Written as DNA, the CDR3 is TGCAGTGCCACCGGACTAGCGGGAGAAGGAGAGACCCAGTACTTC. Translated, it gives CSATGLAGEGETQYF. The chain employs TRBV20-1 and TRBJ2-5; 13 nucleotides match TRBD2. V trimming: 6 bases; J trimming: 4 bases; junction bases outside the gene matches: 8. Germline-derived CDR1 and CDR2 are DFQATT and SNEGSKA (reference sequence). The CDR3 is 15 amino acids.

This clonotype was seen a handful of times. V and J are TRBV4-2 and TRBJ1-5; the match to TRBD1 covers 7 bases. The V and J ends lost 1 base and 4 bases, in that order; junction bases with no gene match: 4. Germline CDR1 is LGHNA and CDR2 is YNFKEQ. The CDR3 loop spans 15 amino acids. Here the CDR3 DNA reads TGTGCCAGCAGCCAAGGGGGACAGATGAATCAGCCCCAGCATTTT. Translated: CASSQGGQMNQPQHF.

This clonotype was observed at least ten times. V and J are TRBV29-1 and TRBJ1-1; tentative D call: TRBD1 (5 bases). The CDR3 loop spans 13 amino acids. CDR1 is SQVTM, CDR2 ANQGSEA, per germline. Trimming took 4 bases from V and 2 from J, leaving 11 bases between them. The CDR3 here is CSVGKGLNTEAFF. CDR3 DNA: TGCAGCGTTGGTAAGGGGCTCAACACTGAAGCTTTCTTT. Filled out from reference TRBV29-1 and TRBJ1-1, the complete variable domain reads SAVISQKPSRDICQRGTSLTIQCQVDSQVTMMFWYRQQPGQSLTLIATANQGSEATYESGFVIDKFPISRPNLTFSTLTVSNMSPEDSSIYLCSVGKGLNTEAFFGQGTRLTVV.

The chain joins TRBV28 to TRBJ2-1; D is perhaps TRBD1 (5 bases). This CDR3 region has 14 residues. The V gene's germline CDR1 is MDHEN and CDR2 SYDVKM. The V gene lost 2 bases and the J gene lost 7 bases, with 12 bases spanning the gap. CDR3 region: CASSLPGQRNEQFF. For the CDR3, the DNA is TGTGCCAGCAGTTTACCTGGACAACGGAATGAGCAGTTCTTC.

This clonotype was detected only a few times. The V gene is TRBV2, the J gene TRBJ2-7; no clear D gene. There are 15 residues in the CDR3. V dropped 6 bases and J dropped 3 bases, with 18 bases sitting between them. Germline V lookup: CDR1 SNHLY, CDR2 FYNNEI. CDR3 region: CASRGTLTVNYEQYF. The CDR3 coding sequence is TGTGCCAGCAGGGGAACACTAACAGTAAACTACGAGCAGTACTTC.

The sample holds a few counts of this clonotype. V gene TRBV29-1 combines with J gene TRBJ2-3, with D perhaps matching TRBD1 (6 bases). The CDR3 runs to 14 residues. Trimming left V 7 bases short and J 2 bases short, with 16 bases between. Germline assignment: CDR1 SQVTM and CDR2 ANQGSEA. Here the CDR3 DNA reads TGCAGCGGATTGCAGGGGCTGTCCACAGATACGCAGTATTTT. It specifies CSGLQGLSTDTQYF.

In this sample, this clonotype turned up a few times. The chain employs TRBV7-2 and TRBJ2-1, with a weak D call TRBD1 (6 bases). This CDR3 has 13 amino acids. The V and J ends lost 3 bases and 9 bases respectively, with 12 bases between them. CDR1 SGHTA and CDR2 FQGNSA come from the germline V gene. In DNA, the CDR3 is TGTGCCAGCAGCTTGGGGACAATCCGTGAGCAGTTCTTC. It encodes CASSLGTIREQFF.

The chain carries TRBV21-1 and TRBJ2-5; TRBD1 reflects the table's D call only, with no check against the DNA. TRBV21-1 is deemed a pseudogene. This CDR3 contains 17 residues. The CDR3 spells CASSALPGQGNQETQYF. The CDR3 nucleotides read TGTGCCAGCAGCGCTTTACCGGGACAGGGAAACCAAGAGACCCAGTACTTC.